This entry describes one TCR beta chain. Its antigen is unidentified. This sample is part of a study of T cells in tumors after PD-1 blockade. Study information: Some patients also took daily vismodegib 150 mg during anti-PD-1 treatment. Tumor samples averaged about 26,000 templates (range roughly 554-99,264) and 5,000 to 7,500 unique clonotypes.

Notes on the study in general: After therapy, most expanded exhausted CD8+ clones were absent pre-treatment, suggesting clonal replacement.

The CDR3 length is 14 residues. Trimming pared 0 bases from V and 7 bases from J, leaving 13 bases between. CDR1 and CDR2 (germline): SGHRS, YFSETQ. The method was immunoSEQ multiplex PCR; TCRdb's version includes in-frame clones alone and lacks a portion of them. The data hold thousands of clones, with approximately 74% observed a single time. Sequences were derived from tumor tissue, sampled before anti-PD-1 treatment. The chain employs TRBV5-1 and TRBJ1-2; D may be TRBD1 (6 bases). This TCR was sampled from a human donor with basal cell carcinoma. The CDR3 DNA sequence: TGCGCCAGCAGCTTGGCACAGGGTGAGCGTGGCTACACCTTC. Translated: CASSLAQGERGYTF. The variable domain in full, completed from reference TRBV5-1 and TRBJ1-2, reads KAGVTQTPRYLIKTRGQQVTLSCSPISGHRSVSWYQQTPGQGLQFLFEYFSETQRNKGNFPGRFSGRQFSNSRSEMNVSTLELGDSALYLCASSLAQGERGYTFGSGTRLTVV.